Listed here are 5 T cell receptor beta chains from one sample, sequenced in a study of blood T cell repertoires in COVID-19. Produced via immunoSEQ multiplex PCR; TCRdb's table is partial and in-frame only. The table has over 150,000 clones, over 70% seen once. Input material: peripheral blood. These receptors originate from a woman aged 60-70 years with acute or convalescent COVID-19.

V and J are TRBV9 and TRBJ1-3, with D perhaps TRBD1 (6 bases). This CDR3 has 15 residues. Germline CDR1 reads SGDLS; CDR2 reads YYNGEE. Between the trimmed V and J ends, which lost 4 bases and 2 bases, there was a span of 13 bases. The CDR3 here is CASSLQGNPGNTIYF. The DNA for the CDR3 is TGTGCCAGCAGCTTACAGGGTAACCCTGGAAACACCATATATTTT.

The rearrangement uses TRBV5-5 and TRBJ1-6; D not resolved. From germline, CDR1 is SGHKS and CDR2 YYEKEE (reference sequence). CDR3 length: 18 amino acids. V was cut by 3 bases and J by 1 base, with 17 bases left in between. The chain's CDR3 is CASSSTIQRVSYNSPLHF. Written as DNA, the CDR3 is TGTGCCAGCAGCTCGACTATACAAAGGGTTTCCTATAATTCACCCCTCCACTTT.

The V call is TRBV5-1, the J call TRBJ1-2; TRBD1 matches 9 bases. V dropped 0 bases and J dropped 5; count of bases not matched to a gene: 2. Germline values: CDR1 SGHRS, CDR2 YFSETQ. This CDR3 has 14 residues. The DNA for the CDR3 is TGCGCCAGCAGCTTGGGCGGACAGGGGTATGGCTACACCTTC. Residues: CASSLGGQGYGYTF.

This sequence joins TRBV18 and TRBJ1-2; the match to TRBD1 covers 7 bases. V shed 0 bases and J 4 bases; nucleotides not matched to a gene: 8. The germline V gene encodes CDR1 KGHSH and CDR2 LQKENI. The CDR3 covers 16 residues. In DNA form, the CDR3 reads TGTGCCAGCTCACCACCGTCGGACAGGAGCATCTATGGCTACACCTTC. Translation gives CASSPPSDRSIYGYTF.

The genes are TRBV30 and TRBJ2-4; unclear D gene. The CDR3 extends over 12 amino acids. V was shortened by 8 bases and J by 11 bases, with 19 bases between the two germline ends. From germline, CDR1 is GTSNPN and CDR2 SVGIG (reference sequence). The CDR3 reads CAPTDFLRVQYF. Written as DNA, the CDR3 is TGTGCCCCCACCGACTTCCTACGCGTTCAGTACTTC. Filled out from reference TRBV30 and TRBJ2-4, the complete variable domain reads SQTIHQWPATLVQPVGSPLSLECTVEGTSNPNLYWYRQAAGRGLQLLFYSVGIGQISSEVPQNLSASRPQDRQFILSSKKLLLSDSGFYLCAPTDFLRVQYFGAGTRLSVL.